The entry below gives a single T cell receptor beta chain sequence along with its context. Its antigen is as yet unknown. The sample belongs to a study of T cell responses to AZD1222 COVID-19 vaccine. Points from the study as a whole: The study found vaccine-associated CD4 TCRs spanning spike, dominant at 160-218 and 743-854.

V dropped 3 bases and J dropped 9 bases, with 18 bases sitting between them. This CDR3 is 15 amino acids long. Germline V gives CDR1 SNHLY, CDR2 FYNNEI. Assay: immunoSEQ multiplex PCR; the TCRdb copy retains only in-frame clones and omits some. The table has about 150,000 clones, around 92% seen once; the top ten hold roughly 2.3%. The sequencing here drew on peripheral blood, taken on day 0 of AZD1222 vaccination. The source is an adult in good health. This chain connects TRBV2 to TRBJ1-5; D possibly corresponds to TRBD1 (5 bases). CDR3 sequence: CASSDGTGIGRPQHF. The CDR3, as DNA: TGTGCCAGCAGTGACGGGACGGGGATCGGGCGGCCCCAGCATTTT.